Presented here are 22 T cell receptor beta chains from one specimen sequenced in a study of T cells in tuberculosis. Sorting used thawed, overnight-rested PBMC stained with anti-CD3, a viability dye and GMM-loaded CD1B tetramer. The CD1B tetramers carried C32 glucose monomycolate purified from Rhodococcus equi. Clones were read by immunoSEQ multiplex PCR, and TCRdb kept only the in-frame ones, dropping some. The sample holds 70,000 to 95,000 clones, approximately 90% seen once. Sequenced material: CD1b-GMM tetramer-negative cells sorted from PBMCs. The source of these receptors is an adult woman with latent tuberculosis.

The rearrangement joins TRBV6-4 to TRBJ1-2; possible D gene TRBD1, 5 bases. Germline V lookup: CDR1 MRHNA, CDR2 SNTAGT. The V end lost 7 bases, the J end lost 8 bases, and 8 bases lay between the germline ends. The CDR3 loop spans 10 amino acids. Written as DNA, the CDR3 is TGTGCCAGCAAATACAGGGGCTACACCTTC. Protein product: CASKYRGYTF.

The chain couples TRBV29-1 to TRBJ1-4, with D possibly matching TRBD1 (5 bases). Germline values: CDR1 SQVTM, CDR2 ANQGSEA. There are 15 residues in the CDR3. Trimming took 7 bases from V and 0 from J, leaving 15 bases between them. The CDR3: CSAEEGEATNEKLFF. CDR3 DNA: TGCAGCGCCGAAGAAGGGGAGGCAACTAATGAAAAACTGTTTTTT. Full variable domain (remainder filled in from reference TRBV29-1 and TRBJ1-4): SAVISQKPSRDICQRGTSLTIQCQVDSQVTMMFWYRQQPGQSLTLIATANQGSEATYESGFVIDKFPISRPNLTFSTLTVSNMSPEDSSIYLCSAEEGEATNEKLFFGSGTQLSVL.

The rearrangement joins TRBV2 to TRBJ1-5; D is uncertain. V was trimmed by 4 bases and J by 3 bases, leaving 10 bases between them. The CDR3 runs to 14 residues. Looked up from germline, CDR1 is SNHLY and CDR2 is FYNNEI. The CDR3 spells CASSGGGYNQPQHF. The CDR3, as DNA: TGTGCCAGCAGTGGAGGTGGATACAATCAGCCCCAGCATTTT.

The gene calls are TRBV10-3 and TRBJ1-2; a weak D match, TRBD1 (6 bases). V lost 10 bases and J lost 6, with 18 bases in between. CDR3 length: 13 residues. The germline gives CDR1 ENHRY, CDR2 SYGVKD. The CDR3 DNA sequence: TGTGCCAGTCTCCCACAGGGTTCCGATGGCTACACCTTC. Amino acids: CASLPQGSDGYTF.

The CDR3: CSVSSGGERTGELFF. CDR3 nucleotides: TGCAGCGTTAGTAGCGGGGGGGAGAGGACCGGGGAGCTGTTTTTT. V is TRBV29-1 and J is TRBJ2-2; 11 bases match TRBD2. Germline CDR1 and CDR2: SQVTM and ANQGSEA. The junction had 7 bases not matched to a gene; V was cut back by 5 bases and J by 5 bases. The CDR3 spans 15 residues.

Comment on this clone: Within the sample, other DNA sequences also encode this same CDR3. V is TRBV6-6 and J is TRBJ1-2; 9 nucleotides match TRBD1. Germline CDR1 is MNHNY and CDR2 is SVGAGI (reference sequence). Germline trimming cut 2 bases from V and 4 bases from J; bases unmatched to any gene: 2. The CDR3 length is 14 residues. The CDR3 sequence is CASSYTDRGYGYTF. The CDR3 DNA reads as TGTGCCAGCAGTTACACGGACAGGGGCTATGGCTACACCTTC.

V gene TRBV10-3 combines with J gene TRBJ2-2; a weak D match, TRBD2 (6 bases). Germline lookup yields CDR1 ENHRY and CDR2 SYGVKD. The germline V and J ends were trimmed by 6 bases and 4 bases, with 15 bases remaining between them. The CDR3 length is 15 residues. This CDR3 reads CAISPGDFATGELFF. CDR3 sequence (DNA): TGTGCCATCAGCCCGGGAGACTTTGCCACCGGGGAGCTGTTTTTT.

The rearrangement uses TRBV7-8 and TRBJ1-3; 8 positions agree with TRBD1. The CDR3 contains 16 residues. Germline V gene lookup returns CDR1 SGHVS and CDR2 FQNEAQ. With V trimmed by 1 base and J by 0 bases, 2 bases remained unmatched. CDR3 residues: CASSLGQGASGNTIYF. CDR3 DNA: TGTGCCAGCAGCTTAGGGCAGGGGGCCTCTGGAAACACCATATATTTT.

The chain recombines TRBV7-8 with TRBJ2-2; D call uncertain. The V and J ends lost 3 bases and 6 bases respectively, with 5 bases between them. The CDR3 runs 12 residues. Germline lookup yields CDR1 SGHVS and CDR2 FQNEAQ. CDR3 amino acids: CASSFSAGELFF. CDR3 DNA sequence: TGTGCCAGCAGCTTCTCGGCCGGGGAGCTGTTTTTT.

The chain has TRBV7-9 and TRBJ2-1, with 12 positions matching TRBD2. The ends lost 5 bases at V and 4 bases at J; junction bases unmatched: 9. This CDR3 is 17 amino acids long. CDR1 is SEHNR, CDR2 FQNEAQ, per germline (reference sequence). In DNA, the CDR3 is TGTGCCAGCAGCCCACACCAGACTAGCGGGGGATACAATGAGCAGTTCTTC. This codes for CASSPHQTSGGYNEQFF.

This chain joins TRBV4-1 and TRBJ2-3; 7 bases agree with TRBD2. The CDR3 is 16 amino acids. The V segment lost 4 bases and the J segment 0 bases; nucleotides outside the gene matches: 7. Germline values: CDR1 MGHRA, CDR2 YSYEKL. The CDR3 DNA reads as TGCGCCAGCAGCCGAGCCGGGCGGGGGAGCACAGATACGCAGTATTTT. It yields the protein CASSRAGRGSTDTQYF.

The gene calls are TRBV28 and TRBJ2-5, with D unresolved. The V gene's germline CDR1 is MDHEN and CDR2 SYDVKM. The length of the CDR3 is 12 residues. Trimming shortened V by 5 bases and J by 5 bases, and 9 bases separated the two germline ends. The CDR3 DNA is TGTGCCAGCAGTCCCACGACTGAGACCCAGTACTTC. As protein: CASSPTTETQYF.

A few counts support this clone. This chain links TRBV28 with TRBJ1-3; D perhaps matches TRBD1 (5 bases). This CDR3 is built from 12 residues. V dropped 3 bases and J dropped 8 bases, with 8 bases sitting between them. The germline V gene has CDR1 MDHEN and CDR2 SYDVKM. The CDR3 sequence is CASSFPGDTIYF. The CDR3 nucleotides read TGTGCCAGCAGTTTTCCGGGGGACACCATATATTTT.

This chain links TRBV5-1 with TRBJ2-1, with D possibly TRBD1 on 5 matching bases. This CDR3 comprises 16 residues. Trimming shortened V by 0 bases and J by 5 bases, and 15 bases separated the two germline ends. Germline CDR1 and CDR2: SGHRS and YFSETQ. The CDR3 reads CASSLGRLDNHNEQFF. CDR3 coding DNA: TGCGCCAGCAGCTTGGGAAGACTGGACAACCACAATGAGCAGTTCTTC.

The genes are TRBV5-6 and TRBJ2-1, with 8 bases that match TRBD2. The CDR3 is 17 residues long. V gave up 0 bases and J gave up 8 bases; unmatched junction bases: 13. In germline, CDR1 is SGHDT, CDR2 YYEEEE. The DNA of the CDR3 is TGTGCCAGCAGCTTGGTAGTCCGGGCGGGGGGCCGAGATGAGCAGTTCTTC. Amino acids: CASSLVVRAGGRDEQFF.

CDR3 bases: TGTGCCAGCAGCTTACAGAATTCACCCCTCCACTTT. Its protein product is CASSLQNSPLHF. The J gene is TRBJ1-6, the V gene TRBV5-6; D gene ambiguous. CDR1 is SGHDT, CDR2 YYEEEE, per germline. With 2 bases removed from V and 7 bases from J, the gap between germline ends came to 4 bases. This CDR3 contains 12 residues.

This clone was seen just once. The rearrangement uses TRBV5-5 and TRBJ2-1, with TRBD1 as a possible D gene (5 bases). The V end was cut by 0 bases, the J end by 7 bases, with 14 bases between. The germline V gene has CDR1 SGHKS and CDR2 YYEKEE (reference sequence). The CDR3 totals 15 residues. The CDR3, as DNA: TGTGCCAGCAGCTTGGCCCAGGGTTGGGGTAATGAGCAGTTCTTC. This translates into CASSLAQGWGNEQFF.

V is TRBV29-1 and J is TRBJ2-2; 9 nucleotides match TRBD1. Trimming cost V 4 bases and J 11 bases; bases outside gene matches: 5. CDR1 is SQVTM and CDR2 is ANQGSEA in the germline V gene. The CDR3 consists of 12 residues. In DNA form, the CDR3 reads TGCAGCGTTGGGGGGGACAGGGTAGAGCTGTTTTTT. Its protein is CSVGGDRVELFF.

This chain connects TRBV10-3 to TRBJ1-5; possibly TRBD1 for D (6 bases). Trimming took 10 bases from V and 4 from J, leaving 14 bases between them. The CDR3 contains 13 residues. From germline, CDR1 is ENHRY and CDR2 SYGVKD. CDR3 sequence (DNA): TGTGCCACCTCCCCAGGGGAGAATCAGCCCCAGCATTTT. Amino acids: CATSPGENQPQHF.

The V and J genes are TRBV5-4 and TRBJ2-7, with 7 bases identical to TRBD1. CDR1 and CDR2 (germline): SGHNT, YYREEE (reference sequence). Unmatched junction bases numbered 10, after V lost 5 bases and J lost 2 bases. The CDR3 is 15 residues long. The CDR3 sequence: CASSLGWDSTYEQYF. The CDR3 nucleotides are TGTGCCAGCAGTCTGGGGTGGGACAGCACCTACGAGCAGTACTTC.

The chain employs TRBV25-1 and TRBJ2-1, with 7 nucleotides matching TRBD1. Per germline, CDR1 MGHDK and CDR2 SYGVNS. J was trimmed by 6 bases and V by 6 bases; bases with no gene match: 11. The CDR3 loop spans 15 amino acids. The CDR3 DNA is TGTGCCAGCAGCGAAGCAGACAGGGTAGCCAATGAGCAGTTCTTC. It specifies CASSEADRVANEQFF.

The chain has TRBV5-1 and TRBJ1-2; D unresolved. Germline lookup yields CDR1 SGHRS and CDR2 YFSETQ. The V and J ends lost 4 bases and 5 bases respectively, with 9 bases between them. This CDR3 has 12 residues. CDR3 protein: CASSPGVYGYTF. The CDR3 region has the DNA TGCGCCAGCAGCCCCGGGGTTTATGGCTACACCTTC.